This paragraph reports one T cell receptor beta chain. This clonotype was detected ten times or more. There is no known antigen for this receptor. Per-base qualities were not stored, and no clone one base away is much larger. Stable hyperthyroidism was defined as no progression to ophthalmopathy within 18 months of follow-up. Hyperthyroidism patients were newly diagnosed, were aged 18 to 65 years, and had a disease duration under 2 months. Patients were excluded if they had other autoimmune diseases, uncontrolled infections, pregnancy or lactation. Clinical symptoms, serum thyroxine, TRAb, thyroid ultrasound and orbital computed tomography formed the basis of the diagnosis. Using Ficoll-Paque density gradient centrifugation, PBMCs were isolated from 9 to 10 ml of fresh peripheral blood. Trizol reagent was used to extract the total RNA, and its quality was then checked on an Agilent 2100 Bioanalyzer.

This entry comes from a study of Graves' ophthalmopathy and Graves' hyperthyroidism (dated 2018 in TCRdb). A note on the overall study: Peripheral blood was collected at initial diagnosis, before any treatment. The study used signatures of the TCR beta repertoire to tell Graves' ophthalmopathy apart from Graves' hyperthyroidism and to predict which patients would progress to ophthalmopathy. In total, around 140 blood samples were TCR-sequenced: 40 to 45 ophthalmopathy, some 75 hyperthyroidism and some 17 hyperthyroidism-to-ophthalmopathy patients. In roughly 6 hyperthyroidism patients, the T-cell repertoires found in thyroid tissue were compared with those found in blood. After sampling, hyperthyroidism patients received methimazole starting at 30 mg daily, and ophthalmopathy patients received high-dose intravenous methylprednisolone. To explore V-J signatures that separate ophthalmopathy from hyperthyroidism, a discovery set of around 97 patients was enrolled, consisting of under 50 with ophthalmopathy and about 60 with stable hyperthyroidism. For independent validation, a separate cohort was made up of roughly 19 hyperthyroidism patients plus 17 patients who later progressed from hyperthyroidism to ophthalmopathy.

Beyond this particular receptor, the publication reports: Ophthalmopathy was separated from stable hyperthyroidism by the 13-signature model with about 89% sensitivity and less than 82% specificity in cross-validation and with 80%/75% in the test set. No statistical method was used to set the sample size in advance, and the investigators knew which group each participant was assigned to. Most of the expanded thyroid clonotypes with a frequency above 0.001 were also detected in blood, and it was suggested that the thyroid immune response may be reflected by blood repertoires. In validation, the model predicted ophthalmopathy progression with 70.59% sensitivity and around 72% specificity; some 13 predicted patients were CT-confirmed with GO in a median of 6.5 months.

For repertoire sequencing, TCR beta CDR3 regions were amplified from RNA transcripts. The first round was an RT-PCR using HTBI primers with the Qiagen OneStep RT-PCR kit, and this first round was followed by a second-round multiplex PCR, then size selection and purification. The libraries underwent paired-end sequencing with 100 bp reads on an Illumina HiSeq2000. The authors processed their data as follows. SOAPnuke was used for read processing, and reads with adapters, uncalled bases, a mean Phred below 15, or no exact constant-primer or identifier match were discarded. COPE v1.2.5 was used to merge the high-quality paired reads. Clonotypes were defined as unique nucleotide sequences and were aligned to IMGT TRB V, D and J references using MiTCR v1.1. Only V-J combinations with frequency above 0.0001 were analysed, covering around 99% of repertoires. A TCR clonal expansion and chaos score per V-J combination was defined as the ratio of F50 clonal expansion to chaos observed in the TCRdist matrix. Features were reduced by Welch's t-statistics and random forest to roughly 14 V-J combinations, which fed a naive Bayes classifier. Thyroid-blood repertoire similarity was quantified with the Morisita-Horn index. TCRdb passed the public sequencing reads through fastp at Q25 and MiXCR, retaining productive beta sequences. Entries are consolidated by CDR3 protein sequence, retaining the most common genes and DNA. What appears here as the V and J calls and clone size reflects TCRdb's work, not the paper's. The sample table records a few hundred thousand distinct CDR3 sequences; about a sixth of these occur just once. 2.4% of the sample is taken by the ten largest.

The sequence came from an adult woman with stable Graves' hyperthyroidism. What was sequenced was peripheral blood.

This receptor has the CDR3 CASRDLGVKGDYGYTF. The DNA sequence follows: TGCGCCAGCAGGGACCTCGGGGTGAAAGGTGACTATGGCTACACCTTC. The sequence joins TRBV5-1 to TRBJ1-2; the D gene is not confidently resolved. CDR1 and CDR2, per the germline V gene, are SGHRS and YFSETQ. There are 16 amino acids in the CDR3, from cysteine to phenylalanine inclusive. The CDR3 DNA has 48 bases and is translated from base 1. V is pared back by 5 bases and J by 3 bases, with 20 bases lying between the germline termini.